This T cell receptor beta chain is from a study of beta chain features in type 1 diabetes. Since all of the isolated RNA was reverse transcribed, expressed TCRB transcripts were what got sequenced. Assay: immunoSEQ multiplex PCR; the TCRdb copy retains only in-frame clones and omits some. Of some 660,000 clones listed, around an eighth are singletons. General study results and limits: Any HLA effect on TCRB rearrangement was left unresolved by small sub-analyses. Shortening that was moderate but significant affected the TCRB CDR3s of Type 1 diabetes patients in all four CD4+ subsets. Possibly, sequencing cDNA over-represented cells that had high TCR expression levels. Comparison showed that naive, central memory and Treg TCRB repertoires appeared more similar among patients than among healthy donors.

Germline assignment: CDR1 SGHTA and CDR2 FQGTGA. The CDR3 totals 16 residues. Germline trimming cut 2 bases from V and 2 bases from J; bases unmatched to any gene: 7. A note on this clone: Its specificity is not known.

The sequenced sample consisted of naive CD4+ T cells from blood. The TCR comes from a man between 18 and 35 years old with type 1 diabetes. This chain links TRBV7-3 with TRBJ1-1; 8 nucleotides align to TRBD1. The CDR3 loop is CASSLGGTGGNTEAFF. The CDR3 DNA follows: TGTGCCAGCAGCTTAGGGGGGACAGGTGGAAACACTGAAGCTTTCTTT. The whole variable domain, filled in from reference TRBV7-3 and TRBJ1-1, reads GAGVSQTPSNKVTEKGKYVELRCDPISGHTALYWYRQSLGQGPEFLIYFQGTGAADDSGLPNDRFFAVRPEGSVSTLKIQRTERGDSAVYLCASSLGGTGGNTEAFFGQGTRLTVV.